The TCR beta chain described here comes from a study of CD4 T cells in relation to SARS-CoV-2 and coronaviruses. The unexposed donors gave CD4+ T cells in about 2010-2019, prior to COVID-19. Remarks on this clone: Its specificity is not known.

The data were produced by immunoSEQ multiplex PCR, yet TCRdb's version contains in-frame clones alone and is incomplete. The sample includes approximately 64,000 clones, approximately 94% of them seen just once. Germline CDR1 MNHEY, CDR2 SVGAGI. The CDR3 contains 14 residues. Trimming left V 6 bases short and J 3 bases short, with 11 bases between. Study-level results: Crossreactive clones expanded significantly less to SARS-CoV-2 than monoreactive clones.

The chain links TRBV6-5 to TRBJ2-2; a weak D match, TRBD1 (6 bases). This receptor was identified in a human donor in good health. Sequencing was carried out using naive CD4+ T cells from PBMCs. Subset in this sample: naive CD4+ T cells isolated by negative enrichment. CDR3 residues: CASSRGQYTGELFF. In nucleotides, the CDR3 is TGTGCCAGCAGCCGAGGACAGTACACCGGGGAGCTGTTTTTT.